This T cell receptor beta chain stems from a study of beta chain features in type 1 diabetes. Points from the study as a whole: PCR, the amplification step, might favor shorter templates, equally in patients and controls. Within patients, naive, central memory and Treg TCRB repertoires seemed more similar than within healthy donors.

Worth noting for this clone: Its target is unknown.

Germline CDR1 reads SGHTA; CDR2 reads FQGNSA. The V gene lost 5 bases and the J gene lost 1 base, with 8 bases spanning the gap. The CDR3 sequence is 13 residues long. The study reverse transcribed the entire isolated RNA, so it sequenced expressed TCRB transcripts. TCRdb's table, derived via immunoSEQ multiplex PCR, lists solely in-frame clones and lacks some. The table shows hundreds of thousands of clones, with about 10% occurring only once. By way of CD45RO/CCR7/CD25/CD127/CD95/CD27, the CD4+ regulatory, stem cell-like memory, central memory and naive cells were sorted. The V call is TRBV7-2, the J call TRBJ1-1; a possible D gene is TRBD1 (5 bases). The source of this sequence is a woman under 30 in good health. Sequenced material: naive CD4+ T cells from blood. CDR3 residues: CASSQQGNTEAFF. In DNA, the CDR3 is TGTGCCAGCAGCCAGCAGGGGAACACTGAAGCTTTCTTT.